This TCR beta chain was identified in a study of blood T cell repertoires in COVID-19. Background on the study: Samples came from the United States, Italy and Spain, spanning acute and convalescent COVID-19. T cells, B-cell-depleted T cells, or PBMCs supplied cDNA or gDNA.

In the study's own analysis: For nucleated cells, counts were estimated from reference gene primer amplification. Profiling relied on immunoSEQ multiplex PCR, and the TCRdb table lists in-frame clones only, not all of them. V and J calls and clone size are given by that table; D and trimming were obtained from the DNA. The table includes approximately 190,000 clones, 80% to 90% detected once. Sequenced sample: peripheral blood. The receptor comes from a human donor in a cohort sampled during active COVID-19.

The CDR3 reads CASSPPPNTEAFF. CDR3 coding DNA: TGTGCCAGCAGCCCTCCCCCGAACACTGAAGCTTTCTTT. The chain employs TRBV3-1 (or the pseudogene TRBV3-2) and TRBJ1-1; no reliable D call. The ends were cut back, 4 bases at V and 1 base at J, with 7 bases in the middle. The CDR3 has 13 amino acids. The V gene's germline CDR1 is LGHDT and CDR2 YNNKEL (reference sequence).